The source of this T cell receptor beta chain is a study of T cell responses to AZD1222 COVID-19 vaccine. Findings and limits, study-wide: Most donors were white British, females outnumbered males, and clonal diversity was possibly underestimated. The reported proportion of spike-specific TCRs targeting unmutated variant regions was nearly half. Dominant CD4 TCR responses targeted spike regions 160-218 and 743-854.

Remarks on this clone: Antigen: not known.

Here immunoSEQ multiplex PCR was the method, and the copy in TCRdb shows in-frame clones only, minus some. The profile shows 130,000 to 150,000 clones, about 92% of them singletons. Second doses at about 4 or about 12 weeks were pooled. Looked up from germline, CDR1 is LGHNA and CDR2 is YNFKEQ. The CDR3 extends over 18 amino acids. V lost 4 bases and J 0 bases, leaving 16 bases between the germline ends. Material: peripheral blood, obtained 28 days after the second AZD1222 dose. This chain connects TRBV4-2 to TRBJ2-6; a possible D gene is TRBD2 (6 bases). This sequence originates from an adult who received the AZD1222 COVID-19 vaccine. The CDR3 loop is CASSLREGGISGANVLTF. The DNA for the CDR3 is TGTGCCAGCAGCCTGCGGGAAGGAGGGATCTCTGGGGCCAACGTCCTGACTTTC.